This TCR beta chain was profiled in a study of PD-1 blockade in classical Hodgkin lymphoma. Regarding the study as a whole: Newly diagnosed patients had diversity similar to the baseline diversity of complete responders.

Measured with immunoSEQ multiplex PCR; TCRdb has only the in-frame clones, and not every one. The sample has around 22,000 clones, around four fifths seen once. Germline-derived CDR1 and CDR2 are WNHNN and SYGVQD (reference sequence). V was clipped by 5 bases and J by 5 bases; unmatched bases: 9. There are 15 residues in the CDR3. Brentuximab vedotin exposure varied, and every patient relapsed after autologous stem cell transplantation. With regard to this clone: Its antigen is as yet unknown.

The gene calls are TRBV10-1 and TRBJ2-5; 9 positions match TRBD1. The receptor was isolated from a human donor with classical Hodgkin lymphoma. This sample comprised peripheral blood mononuclear cells (PBMCs), obtained before the second cycle of nivolumab. The CDR3 DNA reads TGCGCCAGCAGTACAGGGGGCTTCGGATCGGAGACCCAGTACTTC. Amino acid sequence: CASSTGGFGSETQYF.